This paragraph covers one TCR beta chain sequence. Its antigen is unknown. This CDR3 spans 13 amino acids. The V and J ends lost 5 bases and 2 bases respectively, with 9 bases between them. From germline, CDR1 is MNHEY and CDR2 SMNVEV (reference sequence). Clones were sequenced by immunoSEQ multiplex PCR, and TCRdb holds only the in-frame ones, with some missing. The repertoire holds 50,000 to 70,000 clones, with around 81% as singletons. This specimen belongs to a study of OX40 agonist ivuxolimab in advanced cancers. Study results and caveats: Near-lowest levels of clonal expansion characterized partial responders at 0.1-3.0 mg/kg. Within 6 weeks, CD4+ and CD8+ blood T cells expanded clonally at 0.1 to 3.0 mg/kg. In general, CD8+ T cells held more expanded clones than CD4+ did, on average.

Sequences were derived from CD4+ or CD8+ T cells sorted from blood, sampled in a trial of the OX40 agonist ivuxolimab. This TCR came from an adult with an advanced solid tumor such as melanoma, head and neck, liver or kidney cancer. The chain uses TRBV27 and TRBJ1-2; perhaps TRBD1 as D (6 bases). CDR3 amino acids: CASSLGTNYGYTF. Written as DNA, the CDR3 is TGTGCCAGCAGTCTAGGGACAAACTATGGCTACACCTTC.